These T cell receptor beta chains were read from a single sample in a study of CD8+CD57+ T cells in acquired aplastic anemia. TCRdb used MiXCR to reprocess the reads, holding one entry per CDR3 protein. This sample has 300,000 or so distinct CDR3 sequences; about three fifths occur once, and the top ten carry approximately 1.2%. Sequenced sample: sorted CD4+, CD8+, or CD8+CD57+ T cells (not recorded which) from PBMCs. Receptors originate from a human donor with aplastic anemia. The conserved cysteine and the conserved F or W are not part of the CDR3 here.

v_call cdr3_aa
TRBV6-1 ASSEVGVGQPQH
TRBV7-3 ASSIRTSGTDTQY
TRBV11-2 ASSIQSSYNSPLH
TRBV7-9 ASSPPAGSNTEAF
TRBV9 ASSLLAGEETQY
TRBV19 ASEGTGKDYEQY
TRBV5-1 ASSLRAAPNTEAF
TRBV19 ASSSQSTGAEAF
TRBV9 ASSGDITNYGYT
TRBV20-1 SASLPQNTEAF
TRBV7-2 ASSLGGLMNTEAF
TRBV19 ASSTDRVSQETQY
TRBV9 ASSSRTGGHEKLF
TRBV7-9 ASSQDKWDEKLF
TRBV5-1 ASSEGWDEQF
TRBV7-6 ASSSSAGSYNEQF
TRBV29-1 SASSGRWNYGYT
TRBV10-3 AISRLGTSGGRTDTQY
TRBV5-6 ASSQFGQGIGSPLH
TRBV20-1 SAAVRGQGKDENTIY
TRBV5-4 AGSLNPTYGYT
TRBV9 ASSQNGWRITDTQY
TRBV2 ASQVYNSPLH
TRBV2 ASRQGVYGYT
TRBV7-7 ASSLEYSASGWGELF
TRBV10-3 AISKAGTSGGAGYNEQF
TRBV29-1 SVARAREETQY
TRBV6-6 ASSYVGYQETQY